These 11 T cell receptor beta chains originate from one sample sequenced in a study of blood T cells in healthy people across ages. The authors ran a second PCR of 7 to 11 cycles using a sample-barcoded 5' primer and a J-beta primer mix. TCRdb fed the 5' RACE reads into MiXCR, producing one record per CDR3 protein. Of over 550,000 distinct CDR3 sequences in the sample, about 30% were seen once. Material for sequencing was blood. The source of these receptors is a woman at least 80 years old in good health.

At least ten counts were recorded for this clonotype. This chain connects TRBV25-1 to TRBJ1-2; no clear D. This CDR3 comprises 14 residues. Per the germline V gene, CDR1 is MGHDK and CDR2 is SYGVNS. V lost 2 bases and J 6 bases, leaving 13 bases between the germline ends. The CDR3 region is CASSEVFRQNGYTF. CDR3 bases: TGTGCCAGCAGTGAAGTGTTCCGGCAGAATGGCTACACCTTC.

Note on this clonotype: This could be a read error, since a much larger clone is one nucleotide away. The chain is built from TRBV5-1 and TRBJ1-1; TRBD1 agrees at 7 bases. CDR1 and CDR2 from the germline V gene are SGHRS and YFSETQ. This CDR3 comprises 14 residues. The DNA for the CDR3 is TGCGCCAGCAGCGCTTCAGGGGGGGGAACTGGAGCTTTCTTT. It specifies CASSASGGGTGAFF.

This clonotype was seen many times. V and J are TRBV3-1 and TRBJ2-7; perhaps TRBD1 as D (6 bases). The germline gives CDR1 LGHDT, CDR2 YNNKEL (reference sequence). The CDR3 has 16 residues. Trimming shortened V by 0 bases and J by 3 bases, and 15 bases separated the two germline ends. This CDR3 is CASSQEGTGKHYEQYF. The CDR3 bases are TGTGCCAGCAGCCAAGAGGGAACAGGGAAGCACTACGAGCAGTACTTC.

This clonotype was observed a handful of times. The V gene is TRBV9, the J gene TRBJ2-5; unclear D gene. Trimming took 1 base from V and 5 from J, leaving 18 bases between them. The CDR3 runs to 16 residues. The germline V gene encodes CDR1 SGDLS and CDR2 YYNGEE. The chain's CDR3 is CASSVTPTTREETQYF. DNA for the CDR3: TGTGCCAGCAGCGTAACCCCAACGACCCGAGAGGAGACCCAGTACTTC.

The CDR3 sequence: CASSLLGQTNEKLFF. The CDR3 DNA is TGTGCCAGCAGTTTACTCGGGCAAACTAATGAAAAACTGTTTTTT. V is TRBV12-3 or TRBV12-4 and J is TRBJ1-4; no clear D gene. V was pared by 2 bases and J by 1 base, with 8 bases between. The CDR3 runs to 15 residues.

CDR3 nucleotide sequence: TGTGCCAGCAGTGACTCCCTAGCGGGGGCGACCCACGAGCAGTACTTC. This gives the protein CASSDSLAGATHEQYF. This chain links TRBV6-1 with TRBJ2-7; 10 bases are shared with TRBD2. J gave up 5 bases and V 3 bases, and 10 bases lay outside the gene matches. The CDR3 totals 16 residues. Germline loops: CDR1 MNHNS, CDR2 SASEGT.

This clonotype occurred a few times. A much larger clone is a single base away; this may be a read error. This chain joins TRBV3-1 and TRBJ2-1; D possibly uses TRBD1 or TRBD2 (6 bases each). The CDR3 spans 14 residues. CDR1 is LGHDT and CDR2 is YNNKEL in the germline V gene (reference sequence). The CDR3 reads CTSTFRGANNEQFF. The CDR3 coding sequence is TGTACCAGCACTTTTAGGGGGGCAAACAATGAGCAGTTCTTC.

This clonotype was observed a few times. This chain connects TRBV27 to TRBJ1-5, with D unresolved. CDR3 size: 14 residues. Germline loops: CDR1 MNHEY, CDR2 SMNVEV (reference sequence). Trimming took 1 base from V and 4 from J, leaving 8 bases between them. The CDR3 loop reads CASSLYRENQPQHF. The DNA for the CDR3 is TGTGCCAGCAGTTTATATCGGGAAAATCAGCCCCAGCATTTT.

Regarding this clonotype: An end of the junction differs from the germline gene, which may be a read error. The chain links TRBV7-2 to TRBJ2-1, with 15 bases fitting TRBD2. The CDR3 runs to 19 residues. Germline CDR1 and CDR2: SGHTA and FQGNSA. CDR3 in amino acids: CASNLEGTSGGRAYNEQFF. The CDR3 region has the DNA TGTGCCAGCAACTTAGAAGGGACTAGCGGGGGGAGGGCCTATAATGAGCAGTTCTTC.

Comment on this clonotype: This may arise from a read error, as a much more abundant clone is one base away. The CDR3 DNA reads as TGTGCCAGCAGCTCCAAGGGAGATGAGCAGTACTTC. Translated, it gives CASSSKGDEQYF. The chain is built from TRBV7-9 and TRBJ2-7; D perhaps matches TRBD2 (5 bases). Germline loops: CDR1 SEHNR, CDR2 FQNEAQ (reference sequence). Trimming shortened V by 4 bases and J by 7 bases, and 11 bases separated the two germline ends. There are 12 residues in the CDR3.

V gene TRBV20-1 combines with J gene TRBJ2-1; D is perhaps TRBD1 (6 bases). There are 13 residues in the CDR3. Germline CDR1 reads DFQATT; CDR2 reads SNEGSKA (reference sequence). V was pared by 6 bases and J by 2 bases, with 11 bases between. The CDR3 nucleotides are TGCAGTGCCACACAGGGACCCTACAATGAGCAGTTCTTC. Encoded protein: CSATQGPYNEQFF.